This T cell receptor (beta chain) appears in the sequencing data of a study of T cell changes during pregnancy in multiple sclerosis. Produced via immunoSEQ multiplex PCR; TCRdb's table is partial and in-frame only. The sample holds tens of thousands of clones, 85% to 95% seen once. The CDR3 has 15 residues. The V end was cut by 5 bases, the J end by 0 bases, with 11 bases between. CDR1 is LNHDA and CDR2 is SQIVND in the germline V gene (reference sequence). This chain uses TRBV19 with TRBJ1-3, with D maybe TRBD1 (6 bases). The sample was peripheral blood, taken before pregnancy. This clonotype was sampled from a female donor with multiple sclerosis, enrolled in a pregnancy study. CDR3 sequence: CASSSTGLSGNTIYF. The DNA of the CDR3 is TGTGCCAGTAGTTCGACAGGTCTCTCTGGAAACACCATATATTTT.